The 10 T cell receptor beta chains given below trace back to one sample, sequenced in a study of shared T cell receptors in the human thymus. The method was immunoSEQ multiplex PCR; TCRdb's version includes in-frame clones alone and lacks a portion of them. The sample consists of about 660,000 clones, 70% to 90% of them appearing once. A further study also used this sample, focusing on human thymus T cells.

Sequences were obtained from thymocytes. The receptors originated from a boy under two years old with a congenital heart defect.

The CDR3 loop is CATSRDSTGGGNNEQFF. As DNA, the CDR3 is TGTGCCACCAGCAGAGATAGTACGGGGGGGGGAAACAATGAGCAGTTCTTC. This chain joins TRBV15 and TRBJ2-1; 8 bases fit TRBD2. The CDR3 loop spans 17 amino acids. V shed 0 bases and J 5 bases; nucleotides not matched to a gene: 9. Germline CDR1 LNHNV, CDR2 YYDKDF (reference sequence).

The chain recombines TRBV27 with TRBJ1-5; TRBD1 agrees at 7 bases. V shed 6 bases and J 3 bases; nucleotides not matched to a gene: 2. Germline CDR1 MNHEY, CDR2 SMNVEV (reference sequence). CDR3 length equals 13 residues. CDR3 protein: CASSGQVNQPQHF. In DNA form, the CDR3 reads TGTGCCAGCAGCGGACAGGTCAATCAGCCCCAGCATTTT.

This chain uses TRBV19 with TRBJ2-2; D gene uncertain. The CDR3 is 13 amino acids. Trimming cost V 11 bases and J 0 bases, with 10 bases left between them. Germline lookup yields CDR1 LNHDA and CDR2 SQIVND (reference sequence). The CDR3 region is CALGAANTGELFF. CDR3 DNA: TGTGCCCTAGGCGCGGCGAACACCGGGGAGCTGTTTTTT.

The rearrangement links TRBV19 to TRBJ1-6, with D hard to call. Germline V gene lookup returns CDR1 LNHDA and CDR2 SQIVND (reference sequence). The CDR3 sequence is 13 residues long. Deletions cut 8 bases from V and 5 bases from J, with 10 bases between. The CDR3 region is CASSSLNNSPLHF. CDR3 sequence (DNA): TGTGCCAGTTCTTCACTGAATAATTCACCCCTCCACTTT.

This clone was recorded a few times. The rearrangement links TRBV5-4 to TRBJ2-7, with 13 bases lining up with TRBD2. V was pared by 4 bases and J by 4 bases, with 5 bases of the junction left unmatched. Germline lookup yields CDR1 SGHNT and CDR2 YYREEE (reference sequence). This CDR3 region has 15 residues. The CDR3 DNA reads TGTGCCAGCAGCCCAGGACTAGCGGGGGCGTACGAGCAGTACTTC. Its translation: CASSPGLAGAYEQYF.

This clone was picked up a small number of times. The chain couples TRBV4-3 to TRBJ1-5; TRBD1 is a possible D gene (5 bases). Germline assignment: CDR1 LGHNA and CDR2 YSLEER. V was shortened by 0 bases and J by 7 bases, with 13 bases between the two germline ends. CDR3 size: 15 residues. The CDR3 reads CASSQDTRVGQPQHF. In nucleotides, the CDR3 is TGCGCCAGCAGCCAAGATACCAGGGTTGGGCAGCCCCAGCATTTT.

V and J are TRBV5-4 and TRBJ2-1; TRBD1 aligns across 7 bases. The CDR3 extends over 16 amino acids. Germline trimming cut 5 bases from V and 6 bases from J; bases unmatched to any gene: 14. CDR1 and CDR2 from the germline V gene are SGHNT and YYREEE (reference sequence). The CDR3 protein is CASRERGQSTSNEQFF. The CDR3, as DNA: TGTGCCAGCAGAGAAAGGGGGCAATCCACTTCCAATGAGCAGTTCTTC.

The genes are TRBV4-1 and TRBJ2-3; possibly TRBD2 for D (5 bases). CDR1 and CDR2 (germline): MGHRA, YSYEKL. The ends were cut back, 4 bases at V and 2 bases at J, with 10 bases in the middle. The CDR3 has 14 residues. CDR3: CASSPRLPTDTQYF. CDR3 nucleotide sequence: TGCGCCAGCAGCCCTCGACTACCCACAGATACGCAGTATTTT.

V and J are TRBV6-1 and TRBJ2-7; 8 bases fit TRBD1. The germline V gene encodes CDR1 MNHNS and CDR2 SASEGT. This CDR3 region has 17 residues. J gave up 0 bases and V 3 bases, and 10 bases lay outside the gene matches. CDR3 residues: CASSDRLTGDHSYEQYF. CDR3 DNA: TGTGCCAGCAGTGATCGATTGACAGGGGACCACTCCTACGAGCAGTACTTC.

The chain carries TRBV6-5 and TRBJ2-7; D is possibly TRBD1 (6 bases). The ends were cut back, 2 bases at V and 0 bases at J, with 11 bases in the middle. The CDR3 has 15 amino acids. Germline V gene data show CDR1 as MNHEY and CDR2 as SVGAGI. The CDR3, as DNA: TGTGCCAGCAGTTACCGGGACACTGGCTCCTACGAGCAGTACTTC. Translated, it gives CASSYRDTGSYEQYF.